The 6 T cell receptor beta chains listed next were all sequenced from one sample in a study of T cells expressing NK-cell markers. TCRdb reanalyzed the 5' RACE reads, giving one entry per CDR3 protein sequence and no DNA. Found here are a few hundred thousand distinct CDR3 sequences; the top ten clones hold around 5%. Sample: blood T cells: a sorted CD56 or NKG2C T cell subset, CD4+ or CD8+ T cells, or bulk PBMC T cells (not recorded which). The receptors come from a man aged 18 to 69 in good health.

The rearrangement joins TRBV6-6 to TRBJ2-4; TCRdb reports TRBD2, a call that lacks DNA to check it against. In germline, CDR1 is MNHNY, CDR2 SVGAGI (reference sequence). This CDR3 has 12 amino acids. The CDR3 loop reads CASSYGGNIQYF.

The chain employs TRBV7-8 and TRBJ2-2; the D gene TCRdb calls, TRBD1, cannot be checked with no DNA. The germline gives CDR1 SGHVS, CDR2 FQNEAQ. The CDR3 runs 16 residues. CDR3 sequence: CASSLRSGGRTGELFF.

The V call is TRBV5-1, the J call TRBJ1-4; the TCRdb call, TRBD1, lacks DNA for checking. The germline gives CDR1 SGHRS, CDR2 YFSETQ. This CDR3 spans 14 amino acids. The CDR3 sequence: CASREQTGTEKLFF.

The rearrangement uses TRBV6-1 and TRBJ2-3; TCRdb calls TRBD2, which cannot be checked without DNA. This CDR3 has 14 residues. CDR1 and CDR2 from the germline V gene are MNHNS and SASEGT. CDR3 region: CASGLRRGTDTQYF.

The V and J genes are TRBV20-1 and TRBJ2-7; TCRdb's D call, TRBD2, is unchecked because there is no DNA. Germline CDR1 and CDR2: DFQATT and SNEGSKA (reference sequence). The CDR3 loop spans 14 amino acids. The CDR3 loop reads CSARSSGGAGEQYF.

V gene TRBV7-2 combines with J gene TRBJ1-5. From germline, CDR1 is SGHTA and CDR2 FQGNSA. The CDR3 length is 15 residues. The CDR3 reads CASSSRQGPNQPQHF.